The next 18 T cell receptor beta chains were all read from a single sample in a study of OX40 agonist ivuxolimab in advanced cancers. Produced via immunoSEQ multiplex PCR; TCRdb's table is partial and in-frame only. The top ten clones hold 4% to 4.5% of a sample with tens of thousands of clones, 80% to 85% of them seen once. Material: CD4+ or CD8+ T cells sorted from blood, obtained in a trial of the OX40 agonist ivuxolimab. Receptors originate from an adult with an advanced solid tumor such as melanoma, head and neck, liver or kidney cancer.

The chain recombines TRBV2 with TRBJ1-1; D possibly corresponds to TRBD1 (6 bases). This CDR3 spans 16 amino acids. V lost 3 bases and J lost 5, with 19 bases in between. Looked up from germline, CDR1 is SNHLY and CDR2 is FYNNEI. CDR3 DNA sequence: TGTGCCAGCAGTGAGCGGGGGCCCGATGTTTTAACTGAAGCTTTCTTT. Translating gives CASSERGPDVLTEAFF. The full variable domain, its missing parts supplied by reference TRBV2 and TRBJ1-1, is EPEVTQTPSHQVTQMGQEVILRCVPISNHLYFYWYRQILGQKVEFLVSFYNNEISEKSEIFDDQFSVERPDGSNFTLKIRSTKLEDSAMYFCASSERGPDVLTEAFFGQGTRLTVV.

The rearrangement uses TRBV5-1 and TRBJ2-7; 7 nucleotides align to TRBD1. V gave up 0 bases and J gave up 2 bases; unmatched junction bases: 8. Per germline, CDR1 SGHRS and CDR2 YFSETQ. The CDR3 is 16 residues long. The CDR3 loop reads CASSLAPGTVTYEQYF. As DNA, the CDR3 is TGCGCCAGCAGCTTGGCCCCCGGGACAGTCACCTACGAGCAGTACTTC.

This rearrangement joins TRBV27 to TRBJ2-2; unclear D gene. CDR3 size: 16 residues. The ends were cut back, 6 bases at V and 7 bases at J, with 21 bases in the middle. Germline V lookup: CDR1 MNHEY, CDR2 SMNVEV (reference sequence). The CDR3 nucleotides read TGTGCCAGCAGCAGCACGCCCGGACCCATTCACGGGGAGCTGTTTTTT. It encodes CASSSTPGPIHGELFF.

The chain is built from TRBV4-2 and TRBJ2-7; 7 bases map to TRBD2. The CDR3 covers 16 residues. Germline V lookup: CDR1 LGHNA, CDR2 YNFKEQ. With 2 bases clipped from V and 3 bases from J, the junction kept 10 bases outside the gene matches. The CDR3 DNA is TGTGCCAGCAGCCAAAAGGGGAGGGGTTTCGGCTACGAGCAGTACTTC. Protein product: CASSQKGRGFGYEQYF.

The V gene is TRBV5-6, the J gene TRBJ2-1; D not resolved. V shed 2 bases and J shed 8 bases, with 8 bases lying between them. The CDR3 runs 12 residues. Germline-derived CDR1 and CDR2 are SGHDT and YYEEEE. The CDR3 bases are TGTGCCAGCAGCTTTCACGTCCATGAGCAGTTCTTC. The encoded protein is CASSFHVHEQFF.

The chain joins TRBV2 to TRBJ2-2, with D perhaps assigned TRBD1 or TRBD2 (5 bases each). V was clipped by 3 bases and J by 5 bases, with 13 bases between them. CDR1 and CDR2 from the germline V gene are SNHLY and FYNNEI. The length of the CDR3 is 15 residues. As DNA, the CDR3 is TGTGCCAGCAGTGATTTGGGGGTGAATACCGGGGAGCTGTTTTTT. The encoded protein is CASSDLGVNTGELFF. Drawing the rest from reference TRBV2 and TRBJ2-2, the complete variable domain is EPEVTQTPSHQVTQMGQEVILRCVPISNHLYFYWYRQILGQKVEFLVSFYNNEISEKSEIFDDQFSVERPDGSNFTLKIRSTKLEDSAMYFCASSDLGVNTGELFFGEGSRLTVL.

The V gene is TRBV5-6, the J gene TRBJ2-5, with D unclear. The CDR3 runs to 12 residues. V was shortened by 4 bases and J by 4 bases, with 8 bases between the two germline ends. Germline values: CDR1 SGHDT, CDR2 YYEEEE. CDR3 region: CASSLPLETQYF. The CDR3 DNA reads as TGTGCCAGCAGCCTTCCACTAGAGACCCAGTACTTC.

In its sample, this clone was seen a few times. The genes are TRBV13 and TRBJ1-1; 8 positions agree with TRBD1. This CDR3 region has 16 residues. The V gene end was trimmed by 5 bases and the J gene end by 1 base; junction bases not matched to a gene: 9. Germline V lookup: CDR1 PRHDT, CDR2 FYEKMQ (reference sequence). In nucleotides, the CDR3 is TGTGCCAGCAGCCTAGACAGGGGCAGAGAGAACACTGAAGCTTTCTTT. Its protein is CASSLDRGRENTEAFF.

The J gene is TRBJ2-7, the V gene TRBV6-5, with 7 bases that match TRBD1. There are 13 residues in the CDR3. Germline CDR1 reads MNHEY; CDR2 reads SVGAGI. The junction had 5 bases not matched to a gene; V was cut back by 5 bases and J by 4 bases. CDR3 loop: CASSTGTAYEQYF. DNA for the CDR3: TGTGCCAGCAGTACCGGGACAGCGTACGAGCAGTACTTC.

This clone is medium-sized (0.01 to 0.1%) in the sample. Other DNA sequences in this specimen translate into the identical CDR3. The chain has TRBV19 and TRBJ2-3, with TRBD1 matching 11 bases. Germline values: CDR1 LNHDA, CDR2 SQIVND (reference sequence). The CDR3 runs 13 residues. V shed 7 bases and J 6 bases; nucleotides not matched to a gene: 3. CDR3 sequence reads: CASTGQGADTQYF. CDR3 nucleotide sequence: TGTGCCAGTACCGGACAGGGGGCTGATACGCAGTATTTT.

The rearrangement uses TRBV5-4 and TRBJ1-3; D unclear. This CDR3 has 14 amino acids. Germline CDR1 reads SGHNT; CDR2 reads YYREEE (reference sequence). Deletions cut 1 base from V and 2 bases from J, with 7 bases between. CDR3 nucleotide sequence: TGTGCCAGCAGCTTGATAGGGACTGGAAACACCATATATTTT. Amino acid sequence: CASSLIGTGNTIYF.

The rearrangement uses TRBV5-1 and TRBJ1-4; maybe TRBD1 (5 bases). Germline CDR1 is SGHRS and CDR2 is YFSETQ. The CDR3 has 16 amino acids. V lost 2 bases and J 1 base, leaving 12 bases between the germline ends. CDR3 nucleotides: TGCGCCAGCAGCTTCCCCCAGGGTGGAACTAATGAAAAACTGTTTTTT. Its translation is CASSFPQGGTNEKLFF.

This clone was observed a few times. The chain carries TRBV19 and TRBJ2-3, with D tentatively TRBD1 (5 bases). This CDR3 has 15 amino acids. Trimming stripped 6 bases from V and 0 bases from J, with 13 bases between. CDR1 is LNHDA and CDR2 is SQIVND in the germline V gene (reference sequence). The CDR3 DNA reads TGTGCCAGTAGAACGACAGAAGCTAGCACAGATACGCAGTATTTT. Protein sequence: CASRTTEASTDTQYF.

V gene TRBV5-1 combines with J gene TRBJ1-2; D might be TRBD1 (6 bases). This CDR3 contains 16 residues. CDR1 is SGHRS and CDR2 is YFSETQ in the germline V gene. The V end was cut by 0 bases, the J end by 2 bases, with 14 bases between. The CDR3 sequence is CASSLALGQNNYGYTF. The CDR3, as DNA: TGCGCCAGCAGCTTGGCCCTTGGACAGAACAACTATGGCTACACCTTC.

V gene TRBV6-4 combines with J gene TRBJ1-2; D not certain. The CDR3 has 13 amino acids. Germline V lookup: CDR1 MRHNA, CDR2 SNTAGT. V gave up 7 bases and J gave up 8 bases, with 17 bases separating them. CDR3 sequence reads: CASNVDLSMGYTF. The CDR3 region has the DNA TGTGCCAGCAATGTGGACCTATCGATGGGCTACACCTTC.

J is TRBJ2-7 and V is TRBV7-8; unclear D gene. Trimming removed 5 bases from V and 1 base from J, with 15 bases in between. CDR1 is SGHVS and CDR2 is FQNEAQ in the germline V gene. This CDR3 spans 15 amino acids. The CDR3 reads CASSPRRIQSYEQYF. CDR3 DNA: TGTGCCAGCAGCCCCCGGCGGATCCAATCCTACGAGCAGTACTTC.

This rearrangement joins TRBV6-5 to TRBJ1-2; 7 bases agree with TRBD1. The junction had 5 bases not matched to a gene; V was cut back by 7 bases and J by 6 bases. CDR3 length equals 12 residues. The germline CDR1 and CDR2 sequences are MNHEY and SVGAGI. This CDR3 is CASTDRDNGYTF. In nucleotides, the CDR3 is TGTGCCAGCACCGACAGGGACAATGGCTACACCTTC.

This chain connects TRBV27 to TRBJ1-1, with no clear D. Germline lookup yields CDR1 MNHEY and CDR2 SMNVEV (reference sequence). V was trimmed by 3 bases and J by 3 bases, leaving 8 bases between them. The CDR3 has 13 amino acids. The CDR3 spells CASSFQVDTEAFF. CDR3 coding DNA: TGTGCCAGCAGTTTTCAGGTGGACACTGAAGCTTTCTTT.